Listed here are 5 T cell receptor beta chains from one sample, sequenced in a study of shared clonotypes between healthy human individuals. Using immunoSEQ multiplex PCR, the repertoire was profiled, and TCRdb retains in-frame clones only, with some absent. The sample includes roughly 2 million clones, approximately 95% seen only once; the top ten take 0.85% to 1.2%. CD8 cells regarded as naive lacked CD45RO, were positively chosen for CCR7, and omitted terminally differentiated effector memory CD45RA+ cells. Sample: naive CD8+ T cells sorted from blood. Receptor source: a man younger than 35 in good health.

This clone has a single count. The chain has TRBV28 and TRBJ1-5, with 9 nucleotides matching TRBD1. CDR3 length: 16 amino acids. V was pared by 5 bases and J by 6 bases, with 11 bases of the junction left unmatched. CDR1 MDHEN and CDR2 SYDVKM come from the germline V gene. CDR3 in amino acids: CASSPGTGRGTQPQHF. CDR3 coding DNA: TGTGCCAGCAGTCCAGGGACAGGGAGGGGGACTCAGCCCCAGCATTTT.

This chain links TRBV5-5 with TRBJ2-7; D is uncertain. V was shortened by 4 bases and J by 1 base, with 12 bases between the two germline ends. The CDR3 runs 14 residues. Per the germline V gene, CDR1 is SGHKS and CDR2 is YYEKEE (reference sequence). The CDR3: CASSPPSASYEQYF. In DNA, the CDR3 is TGTGCCAGCAGCCCCCCTTCGGCGTCCTACGAGCAGTACTTC.

This clone has only one observation. V is TRBV6-1 and J is TRBJ2-7; 7 positions agree with TRBD1. CDR1 MNHNS and CDR2 SASEGT come from the germline V gene. With V trimmed by 1 base and J by 4 bases, 7 bases remained unmatched. The CDR3 sequence is 15 residues long. CDR3 sequence reads: CASSEGRGLWYEQYF. The DNA for the CDR3 is TGTGCCAGCAGTGAAGGAAGGGGGCTTTGGTACGAGCAGTACTTC.

The J gene is TRBJ1-1, the V gene TRBV9; D is possibly TRBD1 (5 bases). Germline assignment: CDR1 SGDLS and CDR2 YYNGEE. V dropped 0 bases and J dropped 4 bases, with 16 bases sitting between them. The CDR3 extends over 16 amino acids. CDR3 in amino acids: CASSVVVGALGTEAFF. In nucleotides, the CDR3 is TGTGCCAGCAGCGTAGTAGTTGGGGCACTAGGCACTGAAGCTTTCTTT.

The V gene is TRBV6-5, the J gene TRBJ1-6, with D hard to call. This CDR3 spans 14 amino acids. From germline, CDR1 is MNHEY and CDR2 SVGAGI. V was pared by 0 bases and J by 5 bases, with 5 bases between. The CDR3 nucleotides read TGTGCCAGCAGTTACTCCAGTGATAATTCACCCCTCCACTTT. It is translated as CASSYSSDNSPLHF.